Sequencing of this TCR beta chain was carried out in a study of vaccination and CD4 T cells after COVID-19. This sample's treatment: roughly 11-day PBMC culture with coronavirus spike peptide pools or control peptides (ViraFEST assay). Unexposed donor CD4+ T cells predated the COVID-19 pandemic, collected 2011-2018. Once peptide pools had expanded antigen-specific T cells, ViraFEST sequenced TCRs. This clonotype was seen a single time. Its antigen is undetermined. Cultured CD4+ T-cell DNA underwent Oncomine TCR Beta short-read sequencing. TCRdb ran MiXCR on the PCR reads and lists one entry per CDR3 protein. The sample has about 1,800 distinct CDR3 sequences; more than 55% are singletons. V gave up 4 bases and J gave up 8 bases, with 14 bases separating them. Germline-derived CDR1 and CDR2 are SNHLY and FYNNEI. The CDR3 runs to 13 residues.

The chain has TRBV2 and TRBJ1-2; D is ambiguous. Sequences were obtained from CD4+ T cells from blood, cultured in vitro. This TCR was sampled from a human donor in good health. In DNA form, the CDR3 reads TGTGCCAGCAGTGTTCGGTCGCTCGAAGGCTACACCTTC. The encoded protein is CASSVRSLEGYTF.